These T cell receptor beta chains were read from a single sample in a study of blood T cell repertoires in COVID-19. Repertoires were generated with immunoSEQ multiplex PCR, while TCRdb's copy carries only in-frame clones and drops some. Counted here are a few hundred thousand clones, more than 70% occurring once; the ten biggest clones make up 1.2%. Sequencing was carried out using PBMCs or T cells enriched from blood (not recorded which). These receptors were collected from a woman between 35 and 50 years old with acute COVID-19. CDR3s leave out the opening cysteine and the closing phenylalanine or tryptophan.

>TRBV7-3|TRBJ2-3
ASSLGVQITDTQY
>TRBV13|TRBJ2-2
ASSLGLTGELF
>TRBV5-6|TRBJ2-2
ASSLDRGLSGYRELF
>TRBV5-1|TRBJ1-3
ASSRDTGGSGNTIY
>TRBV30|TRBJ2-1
AWLGTSGSYNEQF
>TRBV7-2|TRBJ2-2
ASSFPSSGELF
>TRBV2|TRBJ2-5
ASSQEGETQY
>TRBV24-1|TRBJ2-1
ATSGRRDREGNEQF
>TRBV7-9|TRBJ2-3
ASSPGTSRTDTQY
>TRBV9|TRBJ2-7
ASSARQGYEQY
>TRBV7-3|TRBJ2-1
ASSSPPGLAGPF
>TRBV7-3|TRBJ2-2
ASSPDSTGELF
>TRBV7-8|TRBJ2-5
ASSRAGTPLDHGTQY
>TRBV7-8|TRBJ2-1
ASSLLAGDNEQF
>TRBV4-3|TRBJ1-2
ASSQDWVGGTGLTSYGYT
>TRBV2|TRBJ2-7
ASVRDGTYEQY
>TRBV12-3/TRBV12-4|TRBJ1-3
ASQGLGNTIY
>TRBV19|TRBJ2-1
ASSPFGISHNEQF
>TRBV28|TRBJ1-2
ASRNSGTGDHYGYT
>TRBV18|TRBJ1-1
ASSLGQGVTEAF
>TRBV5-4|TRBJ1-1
ASSLAKEGNTEAF
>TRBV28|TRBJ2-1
ASTIRGRYNEQF
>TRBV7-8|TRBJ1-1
ASSIYTDRVNTEAF
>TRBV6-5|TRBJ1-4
ASSYGTAATNEKLF
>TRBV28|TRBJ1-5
ASRDRVSNQPQH
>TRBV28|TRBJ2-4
ASSNRRGVGNIQY
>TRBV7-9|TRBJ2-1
ASSFGASGGGYNEQF
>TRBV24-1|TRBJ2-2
ATSTGTSNTGELF
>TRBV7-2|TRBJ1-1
ASSTGTGWNTEAF
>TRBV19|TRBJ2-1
ASSDLGGVGYNEQF
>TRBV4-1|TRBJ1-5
ASSQRQTLNQPQH
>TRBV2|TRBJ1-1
ASRVTGNTEAF
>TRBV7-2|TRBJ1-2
ASSLVGGGQGARGYGYT
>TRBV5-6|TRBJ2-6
ASGNSGATVYSGANVLT
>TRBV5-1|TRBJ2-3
ASSLRPSGAGADTQY
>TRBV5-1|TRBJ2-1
ASSDSYEQF
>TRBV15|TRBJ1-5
ATSTLGTGAQPQH
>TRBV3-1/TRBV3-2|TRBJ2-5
ASSQDPASGQETQY
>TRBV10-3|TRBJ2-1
AISESWEGTYNEQF
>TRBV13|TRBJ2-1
ASSLGPDSGGGREQF
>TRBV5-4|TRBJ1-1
ASSLSGGNTEAF
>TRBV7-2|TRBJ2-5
ASSSPRLEETQY